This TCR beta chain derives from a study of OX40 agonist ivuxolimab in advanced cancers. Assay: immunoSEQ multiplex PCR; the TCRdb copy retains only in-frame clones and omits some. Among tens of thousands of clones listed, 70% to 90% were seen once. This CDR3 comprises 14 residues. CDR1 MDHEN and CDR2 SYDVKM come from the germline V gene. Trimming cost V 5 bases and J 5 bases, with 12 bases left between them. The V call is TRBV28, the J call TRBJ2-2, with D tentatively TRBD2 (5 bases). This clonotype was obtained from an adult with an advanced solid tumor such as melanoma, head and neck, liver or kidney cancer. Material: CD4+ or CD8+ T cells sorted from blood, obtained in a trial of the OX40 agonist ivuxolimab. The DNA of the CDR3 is TGTGCCAGCAGTCCCGCGGGTAGGACCGGGGAGCTGTTTTTT. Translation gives CASSPAGRTGELFF.